This T cell receptor (beta chain) was sequenced for a study of memory CD4+ T cells and cytomegalovirus serostatus. In the study overall: Healthy Belgian adult donors included under ten CMV-positive and some 23 CMV-negative people. Findings of the study overall: About 40% of the roughly 160 known CMV-associated TCRbeta sequences appeared in CD4+ memory.

Single viable CD3+CD4+CD8-CD45RO+ cells were sorted as the memory CD4+ T cells. The V end was cut by 3 bases, the J end by 8 bases, with 16 bases between. The CDR3 is made up of 14 amino acids. Germline CDR1 is MNHEY and CDR2 is SMNVEV (reference sequence). To note about this clone: Its specificity is not known.

Per the original data handling: After removing out-of-frame reads, around 2,000,000 distinct TCRbeta sequences remained. The method was immunoSEQ multiplex PCR; TCRdb's version includes in-frame clones alone and lacks a portion of them. V, J and clone size are taken as reported in that table, and D and trimming were inferred from the DNA itself. The data show some 67,000 clones, with 76% seen just once and around 4.5% held by the top ten. Specimen: memory CD4+ T cells from blood. This chain connects TRBV27 to TRBJ1-2; D remains ambiguous. The source is an adult in good health and CMV-seropositive. The CDR3 DNA is TGTGCCAGCAGTTTCTCACTCGCTGGCGGGGGCTACACCTTC. Its translation: CASSFSLAGGGYTF.